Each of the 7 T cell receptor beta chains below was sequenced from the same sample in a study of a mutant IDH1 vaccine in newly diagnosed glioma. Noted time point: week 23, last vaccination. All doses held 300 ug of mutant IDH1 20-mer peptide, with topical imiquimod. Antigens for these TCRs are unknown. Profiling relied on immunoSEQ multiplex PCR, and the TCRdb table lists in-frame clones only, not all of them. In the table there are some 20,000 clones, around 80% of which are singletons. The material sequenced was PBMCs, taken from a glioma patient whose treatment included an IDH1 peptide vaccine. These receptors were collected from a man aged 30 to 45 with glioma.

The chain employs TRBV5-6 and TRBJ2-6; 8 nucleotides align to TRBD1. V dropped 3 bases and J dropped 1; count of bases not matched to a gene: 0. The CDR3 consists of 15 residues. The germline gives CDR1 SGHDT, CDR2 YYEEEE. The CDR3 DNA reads TGTGCCAGCAGCTGGACAGGGTCTGGGGCCAACGTCCTGACTTTC. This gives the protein CASSWTGSGANVLTF.

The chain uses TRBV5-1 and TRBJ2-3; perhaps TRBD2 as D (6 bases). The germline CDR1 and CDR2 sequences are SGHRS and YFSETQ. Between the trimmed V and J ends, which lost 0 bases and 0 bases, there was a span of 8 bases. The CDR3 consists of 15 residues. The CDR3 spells CASSLGSGSTDTQYF. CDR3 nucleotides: TGCGCCAGCAGCTTGGGTAGCGGTAGCACAGATACGCAGTATTTT.

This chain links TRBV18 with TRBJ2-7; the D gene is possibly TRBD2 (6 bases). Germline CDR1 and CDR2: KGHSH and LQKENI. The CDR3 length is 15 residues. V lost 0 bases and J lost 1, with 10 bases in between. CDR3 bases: TGTGCCAGCTCACCACCGCTAGCGAGTTCCTACGAGCAGTACTTC. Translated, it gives CASSPPLASSYEQYF.

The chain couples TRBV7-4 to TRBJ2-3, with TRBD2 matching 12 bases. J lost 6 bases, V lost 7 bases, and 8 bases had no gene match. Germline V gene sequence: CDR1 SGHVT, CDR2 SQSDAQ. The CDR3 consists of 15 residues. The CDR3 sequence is CASISSGRAGDTQYF. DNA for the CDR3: TGTGCCAGCATTTCTAGCGGGAGGGCCGGGGATACGCAGTATTTT. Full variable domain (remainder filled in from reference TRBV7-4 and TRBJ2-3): GAGVSQSPRYKVAKRGRDVALRCDSISGHVTLYWYRQTLGQGSEVLTYSQSDAQRDKSGRPSGRFSAERPERSVSTLKIQRTEQGDSAVYLCASISSGRAGDTQYFGPGTRLTVL.

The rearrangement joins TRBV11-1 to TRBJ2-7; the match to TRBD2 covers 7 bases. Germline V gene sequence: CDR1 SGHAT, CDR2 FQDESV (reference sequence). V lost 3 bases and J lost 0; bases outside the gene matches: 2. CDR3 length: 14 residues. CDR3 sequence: CASSFGGDSYEQYF. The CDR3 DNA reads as TGTGCCAGCAGCTTTGGGGGGGACTCCTACGAGCAGTACTTC.

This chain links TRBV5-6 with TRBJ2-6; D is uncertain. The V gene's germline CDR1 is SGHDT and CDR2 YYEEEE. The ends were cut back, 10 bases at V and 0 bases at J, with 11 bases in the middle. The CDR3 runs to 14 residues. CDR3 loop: CAVYQSSGANVLTF. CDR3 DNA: TGTGCCGTCTATCAGAGCTCTGGGGCCAACGTCCTGACTTTC.

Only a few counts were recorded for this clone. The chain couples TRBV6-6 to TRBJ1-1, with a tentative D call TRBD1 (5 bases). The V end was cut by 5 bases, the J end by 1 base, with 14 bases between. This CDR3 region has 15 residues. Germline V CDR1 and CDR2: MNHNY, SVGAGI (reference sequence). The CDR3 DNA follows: TGTGCCAGCAGTCTACGTTTTGACAGGAACACTGAAGCTTTCTTT. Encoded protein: CASSLRFDRNTEAFF.